The next 3 T cell receptor beta chains were all read from a single sample in a study of T cells in Graves' hyperthyroidism and ophthalmopathy. Amplification yielded TCR beta CDR3 regions, with RNA transcripts as the source. HTBI primers were employed in a first-round RT-PCR of the TCR CDR3. In TCRdb, the multiplex PCR reads were re-called with MiXCR into one record per CDR3 protein. The sample has approximately 400,000 distinct CDR3 sequences, about 15% seen once. The sample comprised blood. These receptors came from a young woman with Graves' hyperthyroidism that later progressed to Graves' ophthalmopathy.

This clonotype was counted at least ten times. This rearrangement joins TRBV6-2 or TRBV6-3 to TRBJ2-3, with 12 positions matching TRBD1. Germline CDR1 MNHEY, CDR2 SVGEGT. Trimming cost V 2 bases and J 0 bases; bases outside gene matches: 6. The CDR3 spans 18 residues. The CDR3 DNA follows: TGTGCCAGCAGTTACCTCGGGACAGGGGGCGCAAGCACAGATACGCAGTATTTT. It codes for CASSYLGTGGASTDTQYF.

This chain joins TRBV7-9 and TRBJ2-7; 10 bases fit TRBD1. Trimming cost V 4 bases and J 3 bases; bases outside gene matches: 6. Per the germline V gene, CDR1 is SEHNR and CDR2 is FQNEAQ (reference sequence). The CDR3 extends over 15 amino acids. The CDR3 DNA follows: TGTGCCAGCAGCTCCAGGACAGGGGGGATCTACGAGCAGTACTTC. Its translation: CASSSRTGGIYEQYF.

Many counts were recorded for this clonotype. The chain uses TRBV11-2 and TRBJ2-2; TRBD1 is a possible D gene (6 bases). There are 15 residues in the CDR3. V was trimmed by 1 base and J by 7 bases, leaving 13 bases between them. CDR1 is SGHAT, CDR2 FQNNGV, per germline. The CDR3 reads CASSLATGMNGELFF. In nucleotides, the CDR3 is TGTGCCAGCAGCTTAGCTACAGGGATGAACGGGGAGCTGTTTTTT.